These T cell receptor beta chains were read from a single sample in a study of blood T cell repertoires in COVID-19. The repertoire was sequenced with immunoSEQ multiplex PCR; TCRdb's copy has only in-frame clones and lacks some. The table shows fewer than 200,000 clones, with about four fifths occurring only once. Sequencing input: peripheral blood. The receptor source for this set is a man aged 40-50 years who had recovered from COVID-19. The CDR3 runs from the conserved cysteine through the conserved F or W. The order of the fields is V gene, clone size, CDR3 protein. Clone sizes are given selectively: once, few, many, or a class where the clone is expanded.

>TRBV15|-
CATSRDQGATLEQYF
>TRBV3-1/TRBV3-2|-
CASSQMTGSEKLFF
>TRBV2|-
CASSEVGRDRDYEQYF
>TRBV6-5|-
CASSYSGSGVQETQYF
>TRBV28|-
CASSLTGLAGEETQYF
>TRBV19|-
CASSTSPRGPQETQYF
>TRBV19|-
CASSRGGLAGGGETQYF
>TRBV3-1/TRBV3-2|-
CASSQDRQRDLKNIQYF
>TRBV4-1|-
CASSQDPASGTNTGELFF
>TRBV5-6|-
CASSSGIGQPQHF
>TRBV19|-
CASSVRAEQETQYF
>TRBV28|-
CASSVLQGNHEQYF
>TRBV7-6|-
CASSLDGTANYGYTF
>TRBV6-1|-
CASSEWLPAAYNEQFF
>TRBV7-9|few
CASSLDAGLNQPQHF
>TRBV19|-
CASSIYPGSGNTIYF
>TRBV30|once
CAWNRDRAAETQYF
>TRBV29-1|-
CSVIAGGIEQYF
>TRBV7-6|few
CASSPRTSGSSDTQYF
>TRBV5-5|-
CASSPDRAQPQHF
>TRBV7-9|-
CASSPQGAQETQYF
>TRBV4-3|-
CASSRGQGRTDTQYF
>TRBV27|once
CASRPYSQGMNTEAFF
>TRBV5-1|once
CASSVGTGTDTQYF